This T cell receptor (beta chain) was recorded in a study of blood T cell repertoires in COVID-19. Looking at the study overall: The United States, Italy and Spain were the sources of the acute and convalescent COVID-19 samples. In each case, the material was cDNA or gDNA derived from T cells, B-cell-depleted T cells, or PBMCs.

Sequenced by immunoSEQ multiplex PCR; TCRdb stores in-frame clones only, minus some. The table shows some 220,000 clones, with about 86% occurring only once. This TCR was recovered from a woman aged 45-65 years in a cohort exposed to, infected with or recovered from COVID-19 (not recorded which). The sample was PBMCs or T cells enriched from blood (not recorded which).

The CDR3 reads CASSYHWTGQETQYF. The DNA for the CDR3 is TGTGCCAGCAGTTACCATTGGACAGGGCAAGAGACCCAGTACTTC. The chain couples TRBV6-2 or TRBV6-3 to TRBJ2-5; 8 bases line up with TRBD1. Per the germline V gene, CDR1 is MNHEY and CDR2 is SVGEGT. The CDR3 covers 15 residues. J gave up 2 bases and V 2 bases, and 4 bases lay outside the gene matches.